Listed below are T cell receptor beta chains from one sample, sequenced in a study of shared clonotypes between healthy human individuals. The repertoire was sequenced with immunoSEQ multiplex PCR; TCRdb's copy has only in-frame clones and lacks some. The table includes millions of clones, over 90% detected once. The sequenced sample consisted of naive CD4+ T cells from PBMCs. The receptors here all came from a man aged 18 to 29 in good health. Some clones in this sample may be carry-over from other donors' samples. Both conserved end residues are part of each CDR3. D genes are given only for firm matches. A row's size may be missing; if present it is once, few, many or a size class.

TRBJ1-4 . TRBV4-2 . TGTGCCAGCAGCCAAGTCATATCTAGGACTAATGAAAAACTGTTTTTT CASSQVISRTNEKLFF
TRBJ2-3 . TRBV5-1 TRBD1 TGCGCCAGCAGCTTTACAGGGGGGACAGATACGCAGTATTTT CASSFTGGTDTQYF
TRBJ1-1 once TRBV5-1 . TGCGCCAGCAGCCCGGGACCGCGTACCATGAACACTGAAGCTTTCTTT CASSPGPRTMNTEAFF
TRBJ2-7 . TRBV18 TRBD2 TGTGCCAGCTCACCCCGGACTAGCGCTTACGAGCAGTACTTC CASSPRTSAYEQYF
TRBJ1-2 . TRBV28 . TGTGCCAGCAGTACCTACATCAGGGCCGACCACTATGGCTACACCTTC CASSTYIRADHYGYTF
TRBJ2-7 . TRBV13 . TGTGCCAGCAGCCCTCGGACAGCATACGAGCAGTACTTC CASSPRTAYEQYF
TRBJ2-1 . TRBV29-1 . TGCAGCGTTCATAGAACGCTGAGCGGCTCCTACAATGAGCAGTTCTTC CSVHRTLSGSYNEQFF
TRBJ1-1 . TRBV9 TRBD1 TGTGCCAGCAGCCCCCGGACAGGGGGCGAAGGCACTGAAGCTTTCTTT CASSPRTGGEGTEAFF
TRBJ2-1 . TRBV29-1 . TGCAGCGCCATGGGCTACAATGAGCAGTTCTTC CSAMGYNEQFF
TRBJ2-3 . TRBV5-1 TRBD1 TGCGCCAGCAGCTTGTCCGGACAGGGGCCTAGCACAGATACGCAGTATTTT CASSLSGQGPSTDTQYF
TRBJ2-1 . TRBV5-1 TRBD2 TGCGCCAGCAGCGGACTAGCGGGAGCTTACAATGAGCAGTTCTTC CASSGLAGAYNEQFF
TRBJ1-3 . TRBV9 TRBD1 TGTGCCAGCAGCGTGCAGGGGGGATCTAACACCATATATTTT CASSVQGGSNTIYF
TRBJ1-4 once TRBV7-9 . TGTGCCAGCAGCTCGACAGGTTGGAATGAAAAACTGTTTTTT CASSSTGWNEKLFF
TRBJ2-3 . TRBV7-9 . TGTGCCAGCAGCTTAGGTTGGGCAACATCTAGCACAGATACGCAGTATTTT CASSLGWATSSTDTQYF
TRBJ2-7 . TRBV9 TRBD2 TGTGCCAGCACCCCGGGACTAGCGGGAACCTACGAGCAGTACTTC CASTPGLAGTYEQYF
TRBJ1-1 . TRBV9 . TGTGCCAGCAGCAGGACAGATAACACTGAAGCTTTCTTT CASSRTDNTEAFF
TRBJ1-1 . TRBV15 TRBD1 TGTGCCACCAGCACCATGGACAGGGGGCGTGGAGCTTTCTTT CATSTMDRGRGAFF
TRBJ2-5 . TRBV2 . TGTGCCAGCAGTGGGGACACATTTCAAGAGACCCAGTACTTC CASSGDTFQETQYF
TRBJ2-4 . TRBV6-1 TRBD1 TGTGCCAGCAGGGGACAGGGGGCCCTGGACATTCAGTACTTC CASRGQGALDIQYF